The T cell receptor (beta chain) under discussion was sequenced for a study of T cell changes during pregnancy in multiple sclerosis. The CDR3 sequence is 17 residues long. After removal of 4 bases from V and 1 base from J, the junction contained 12 bases not matched to a gene. Germline assignment: CDR1 LGHNA and CDR2 YNFKEQ. TCRdb's copy holds only in-frame clones and misses some; the assay was immunoSEQ multiplex PCR. The sample lists some 99,000 clones, about 93% occurring once. V gene TRBV4-2 combines with J gene TRBJ2-7, with TRBD2 matching over 8 bases. Sample: peripheral blood, taken after pregnancy. This receptor was identified in a female donor with multiple sclerosis, enrolled in a pregnancy study. The DNA for the CDR3 is TGTGCCAGCAGCCCTTCTGGGAGCGGGAGAAATTCCTACGAGCAGTACTTC. It translates to CASSPSGSGRNSYEQYF.